A single sample gave rise to the 22 T cell receptor beta chains below, sequenced in a study of monozygotic twins with inflammatory bowel disease. TCRdb reprocessed the 5' RACE reads, with one entry per CDR3 protein and no DNA. This sample's clone table lists 200,000 to 250,000 distinct CDR3 sequences. The sequencing input was blood. These receptors came from a human donor with ulcerative colitis or Crohn's disease, or a healthy co-twin of an affected twin (not recorded which).

The rearrangement links TRBV7-9 to TRBJ2-6; the D call of TRBD2 rests on TCRdb alone, since no DNA is present to check it. The CDR3 loop spans 16 amino acids. The germline V gene encodes CDR1 SEHNR and CDR2 FQNEAQ (reference sequence). The chain's CDR3 is CASSPPGLSGANVLTF.

V and J are TRBV5-5 and TRBJ2-7. The CDR3 has 11 residues. Germline assignment: CDR1 SGHKS and CDR2 YYEKEE (reference sequence). The CDR3 is CASSTTFGQYF.

J is TRBJ1-4 and V is TRBV6-1; TCRdb proposes TRBD1, but this gene call is untestable without DNA. Germline-derived CDR1 and CDR2 are MNHNS and SASEGT. The CDR3 covers 15 residues. This CDR3 is CASTPQGAGNEKLFF.

The chain joins TRBV7-9 to TRBJ2-5; absent DNA, TCRdb's TRBD1 call cannot be checked. CDR1 is SEHNR and CDR2 is FQNEAQ in the germline V gene (reference sequence). This CDR3 has 14 amino acids. The CDR3 sequence: CASSPPTGQETQYF.

The chain joins TRBV20-1 to TRBJ2-1; TCRdb's D call of TRBD2 is untestable without DNA. The CDR3 spans 15 residues. The germline gives CDR1 DFQATT, CDR2 SNEGSKA (reference sequence). CDR3 loop: CSASVAGGPGNEQFF.

J is TRBJ2-1 and V is TRBV12-5; TCRdb calls TRBD1, which cannot be checked without DNA. The germline V gene has CDR1 LGHNT and CDR2 FRNRAP. This CDR3 is 15 amino acids long. The CDR3 sequence is CASAKTGGDEPEQFF.

This chain joins TRBV5-1 and TRBJ2-5. The CDR3 is made up of 14 amino acids. Germline V lookup: CDR1 SGHRS, CDR2 YFSETQ. The CDR3 loop reads CASSLGPYQETQYF.

This chain uses TRBV12-3 or TRBV12-4 with TRBJ1-2. The CDR3 runs 13 residues. CDR3 sequence: CASSSRFNYGYTF.

The chain joins TRBV5-1 to TRBJ1-1; without DNA, the TCRdb call of TRBD1 cannot be checked. The CDR3 runs to 14 residues. Germline V lookup: CDR1 SGHRS, CDR2 YFSETQ. The CDR3 loop is CASSSAGGQGEAFF.

V and J are TRBV3-1 and TRBJ1-2; the D gene TCRdb calls, TRBD1, cannot be checked with no DNA. Germline V gene data show CDR1 as LGHDT and CDR2 as YNNKEL (reference sequence). This CDR3 contains 13 residues. CDR3 region: CASSHDRVQVYTF.

J is TRBJ2-7 and V is TRBV7-2; with no DNA, the TCRdb D assignment of TRBD1 cannot be verified. The CDR3 sequence is 15 residues long. Germline V gene sequence: CDR1 SGHTA, CDR2 FQGNSA. The CDR3 region is CASSVLGSPLDEQYF.

The chain is built from TRBV6-1 and TRBJ2-3; TCRdb lists TRBD2, though no DNA is available to test this call. Germline CDR1 is MNHNS and CDR2 is SASEGT. CDR3 length equals 15 residues. The CDR3 is CASRTSGASTDTQYF.

This sequence joins TRBV20-1 and TRBJ1-1; TCRdb picks TRBD1, but there is no DNA to check that call. Looked up from germline, CDR1 is DFQATT and CDR2 is SNEGSKA (reference sequence). CDR3 size: 13 residues. Here the CDR3 reads CSATGTQNTEAFF.

The chain joins TRBV21-1 to TRBJ2-2. TRBV21-1 is a pseudogene. CDR3 length: 18 amino acids. CDR3 region: CASSKGPVFALNTGELFF.

V and J are TRBV4-1 and TRBJ2-7; TCRdb reports TRBD1, a call that lacks DNA to check it against. The CDR3 is 15 amino acids. CDR1 and CDR2 (germline): MGHRA, YSYEKL. The CDR3 sequence: CASSQDDRSGGEQYF.

This rearrangement joins TRBV6-1 to TRBJ1-5. Germline V gene data show CDR1 as MNHNS and CDR2 as SASEGT. The CDR3 spans 13 residues. The CDR3 is CASSEQLSQPQHF.

V gene TRBV19 combines with J gene TRBJ2-1. CDR1 and CDR2 (germline): LNHDA, SQIVND (reference sequence). The length of the CDR3 is 14 residues. CDR3 loop: CASTQTLINNEQFF.

The chain has TRBV30 and TRBJ1-2; TCRdb's D call of TRBD1 is untestable without DNA. Germline V gene data show CDR1 as GTSNPN and CDR2 as SVGIG (reference sequence). The CDR3 length is 11 residues. The CDR3 loop reads CAWTRGYGYTF.

The J gene is TRBJ2-3, the V gene TRBV7-2; TCRdb reports TRBD1, a call that lacks DNA to check it against. Germline V gene data show CDR1 as SGHTA and CDR2 as FQGNSA. The CDR3 totals 15 residues. The CDR3 protein is CASSISRDRTDTQYF. The entire variable domain, with the rest obtained from reference TRBV7-2 and TRBJ2-3, is as follows: GAGVSQSPSNKVTEKGKDVELRCDPISGHTALYWYRQSLGQGLEFLIYFQGNSAPDKSGLPSDRFSAERTGGSVSTLTIQRTQQEDSAVYLCASSISRDRTDTQYFGPGTRLTVL.

The rearrangement joins TRBV5-1 to TRBJ2-3; TCRdb proposes TRBD1, but this gene call is untestable without DNA. CDR1 and CDR2 (germline): SGHRS, YFSETQ. This CDR3 is built from 16 residues. This CDR3 is CASSINPGTSTDTQYF. Variable domain in full (rest from reference TRBV5-1 and TRBJ2-3): KAGVTQTPRYLIKTRGQQVTLSCSPISGHRSVSWYQQTPGQGLQFLFEYFSETQRNKGNFPGRFSGRQFSNSRSEMNVSTLELGDSALYLCASSINPGTSTDTQYFGPGTRLTVL.

The chain has TRBV9 and TRBJ1-1. Germline CDR1 is SGDLS and CDR2 is YYNGEE. CDR3 length: 13 amino acids. The CDR3 loop reads CASSVVSSTEAFF.

The chain joins TRBV12-3 or TRBV12-4 to TRBJ2-7; with no DNA, the TCRdb D assignment of TRBD1 cannot be verified. The CDR3 covers 15 residues. This chain's CDR3 is CASSAWTGVGYEQYF.